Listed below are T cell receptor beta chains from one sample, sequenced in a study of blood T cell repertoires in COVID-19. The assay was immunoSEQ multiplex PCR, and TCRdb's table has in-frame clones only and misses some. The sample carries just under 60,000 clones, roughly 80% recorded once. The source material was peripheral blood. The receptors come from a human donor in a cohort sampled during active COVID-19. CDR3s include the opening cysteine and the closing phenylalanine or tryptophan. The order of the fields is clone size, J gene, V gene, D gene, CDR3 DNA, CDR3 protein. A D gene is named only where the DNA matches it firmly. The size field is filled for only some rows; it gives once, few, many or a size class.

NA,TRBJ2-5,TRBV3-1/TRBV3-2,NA,TGTGCCAGCAGCCGGGGGGAGGTAGAGACCCAGTACTTC,CASSRGEVETQYF
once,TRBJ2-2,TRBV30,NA,TGTGCCTGGAGAATGGAGACCCCAACCGGGGAGCTGTTTTTT,CAWRMETPTGELFF
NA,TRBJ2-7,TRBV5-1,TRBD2,TGCGCCAGCAGCGTTCTAGCGGACCTCGCGGGAAAGCAGTACTTC,CASSVLADLAGKQYF
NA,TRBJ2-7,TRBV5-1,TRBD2,TGCGCCAGCAGCGGGAGCGCTAGCGGGACCTACGAGCAGTACTTC,CASSGSASGTYEQYF
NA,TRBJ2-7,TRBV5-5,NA,TGTGCCAGCAGCTTGAGGGGTAGCGGTCTCTACGAGCAGTACTTC,CASSLRGSGLYEQYF
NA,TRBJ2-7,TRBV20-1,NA,TGCAGTGCTAGTCCTCTCCGGGAGTACGGGTCGGTGTACTTC,CSASPLREYGSVYF
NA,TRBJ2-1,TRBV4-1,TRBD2,TGCGCCAGCAGCCAAGAGAGAGGACTAGGGGTCTACAATGAGCAGTTCTTC,CASSQERGLGVYNEQFF
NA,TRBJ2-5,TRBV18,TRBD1,TGTGCCAGCTCACCCTCCCGGGACAGACAAGAGACCCAGTACTTC,CASSPSRDRQETQYF
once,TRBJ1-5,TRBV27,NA,TGTGCCAGCAGTTACTTTCCCAATCAGCCCCAGCATTTT,CASSYFPNQPQHF
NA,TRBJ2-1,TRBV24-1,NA,TGTGCCACCAGTGGCCCCTTTCTAGCTCACAATGAGCAGTTCTTC,CATSGPFLAHNEQFF
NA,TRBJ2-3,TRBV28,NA,TGTGCCAGCAGTTCTATAGATACGCAGTATTTT,CASSSIDTQYF
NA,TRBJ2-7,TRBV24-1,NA,TGTGCCACCAGTTCGGGGGTAAAAGAGTACTTC,CATSSGVKEYF
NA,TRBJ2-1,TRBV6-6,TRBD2,TGTGCCAGCAGTTCTCGAGGTAGCGGGAAGAATGAGCAGTTCTTC,CASSSRGSGKNEQFF
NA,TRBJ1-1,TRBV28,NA,TGTGCCAGCAGTTTATTAACGGTCGGCACTGAAGCTTTCTTT,CASSLLTVGTEAFF
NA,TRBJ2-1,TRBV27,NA,TGTGCCAGCAGCATCCGGGACAACTCCTCCTACAATGAGCAGTTCTTC,CASSIRDNSSYNEQFF
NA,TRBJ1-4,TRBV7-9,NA,TGTGCCAGCAGCTTGCAATCAGGAGGGTTCAATGAAAAACTGTTTTTT,CASSLQSGGFNEKLFF
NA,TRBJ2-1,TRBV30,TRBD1,TGTGCCTGGACAAGCACAGGGGTCCCCTACAATGAGCAGTTCTTC,CAWTSTGVPYNEQFF
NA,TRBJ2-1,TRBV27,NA,TGTGCCACCCCCCGGGACTCACCAAATGAGCAGTTCTTC,CATPRDSPNEQFF
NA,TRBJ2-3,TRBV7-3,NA,TGTGCCAGCAGCTTAGCTAGGCGAGATACGCAGTATTTT,CASSLARRDTQYF
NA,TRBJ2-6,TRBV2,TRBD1,TGTGCGGGACAGGGCCCTAACTCTGGGGCCAACGTCCTGACTTTC,CAGQGPNSGANVLTF
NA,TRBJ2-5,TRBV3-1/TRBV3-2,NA,TGTGCCAGTCCCGAAGAGACCCAGTACTTC,CASPEETQYF
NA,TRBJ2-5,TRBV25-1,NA,TGTGCCAGCAGTGAACAGGGTTCGGGAGAGACCCAGTACTTC,CASSEQGSGETQYF
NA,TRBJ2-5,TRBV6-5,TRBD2,TGTGCCAGCAGTTATACCGGACTAGCGGGAGACGAGACCCAGTACTTC,CASSYTGLAGDETQYF
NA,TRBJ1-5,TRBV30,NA,TGTGCCTGGAGTGTACGAGAGCAGCCCCAGCATTTT,CAWSVREQPQHF
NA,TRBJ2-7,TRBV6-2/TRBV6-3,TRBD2,TGTGCCAGCAGTTACGGGACTAGCGGGTACGAGCAGTACTTC,CASSYGTSGYEQYF
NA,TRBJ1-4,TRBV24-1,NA,TGTGCCACCAGTGACGCTGAGGGGGATCATGAAAAACTGTTTTTT,CATSDAEGDHEKLFF
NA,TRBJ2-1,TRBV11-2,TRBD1,TGTGCCAGCAGCAAGACGACAGGGAGAGAAGACTACAATGAGCAGTTCTTC,CASSKTTGREDYNEQFF
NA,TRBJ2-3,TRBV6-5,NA,TGTGCCAGCAGTTACTCAGACGGGAATCGGGATACGCAGTATTTT,CASSYSDGNRDTQYF
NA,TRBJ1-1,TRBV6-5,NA,TGTGCCAGCAGTTACTCAACGGGGTCGAACACTGAAGCTTTCTTT,CASSYSTGSNTEAFF
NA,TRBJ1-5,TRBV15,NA,TGTGCCACCAGCAGAGATAACGGGGTAAATCAGCCCCAGCATTTT,CATSRDNGVNQPQHF
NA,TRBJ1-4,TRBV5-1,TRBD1,TGCGCCAGCAGCACGGGACAGGGAAATGAAAAACTGTTTTTT,CASSTGQGNEKLFF
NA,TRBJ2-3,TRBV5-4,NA,TGTGCCAGCAGCTTGGTCGACACCACAGATACGCAGTATTTT,CASSLVDTTDTQYF
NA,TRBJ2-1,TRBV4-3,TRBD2,TGCGCCAGCAGCCAAGAGGGACTAGCGGGAGCTGATGAGCAGTTCTTC,CASSQEGLAGADEQFF
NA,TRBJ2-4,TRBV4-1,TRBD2,TGCGCCAGCAGCCAGCCTACGGGGGGGCCCCAAAACATTCAGTACTTC,CASSQPTGGPQNIQYF
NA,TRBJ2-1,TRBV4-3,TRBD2,TGCGCCAGCAGCCAAGGATTTCGGGGGGAACCCTACAATGAGCAGTTCTTC,CASSQGFRGEPYNEQFF
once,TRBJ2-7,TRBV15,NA,TGTGCCACCAGCAGAGATCTCACAGGGCCCTACGAGCAGTACTTC,CATSRDLTGPYEQYF
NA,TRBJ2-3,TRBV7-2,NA,TGTGCCAGCAGCGCGAGCGGTTGGAAAGATACGCAGTATTTT,CASSASGWKDTQYF
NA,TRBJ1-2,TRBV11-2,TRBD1,TGTGCCAGCAGCTTAGGGCCAGGGGGGTATGGCTACACCTTC,CASSLGPGGYGYTF
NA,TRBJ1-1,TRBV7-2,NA,TGTGCCAGCAGGCGAGACAGGAACACTGAAGCTTTCTTT,CASRRDRNTEAFF
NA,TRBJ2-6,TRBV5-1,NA,TGCGCCAGCAGCTTGGAGCTAGCTGGGGCCAACGTCCTGACTTTC,CASSLELAGANVLTF
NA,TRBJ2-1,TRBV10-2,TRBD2,TGCGCCAGCAGTGAGCCTAGCGGGACGGATGAGCAGTTCTTC,CASSEPSGTDEQFF
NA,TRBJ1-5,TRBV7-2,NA,TGTGCCAGCAGCCCGCGACAGGGCAATCAGCCCCAGCATTTT,CASSPRQGNQPQHF
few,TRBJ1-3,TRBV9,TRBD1,TGTGCCAGCAGCGTAACAGGGGAGGCAGGAAACACCATATATTTT,CASSVTGEAGNTIYF